The sequence of this T cell receptor (beta chain) was determined in a study of CD8 T cells in ankylosing spondylitis (dated by TCRdb to about 2017). Study-wide context: T cell receptor beta repertoires were profiled in healthy donors and ankylosing spondylitis patients so that disease-linked TCR variants could be found. The whole study cohort included 85 to 120 healthy donors and 25 ankylosing spondylitis patients. Peripheral blood was sampled, and synovial fluid was additionally collected from ankylosing spondylitis patients. General study outcomes and caveats: Some of the motif variants had been reported before in the synovial fluid and blood of reactive arthritis patients, a finding that suggests common disease-initiation mechanisms. A TCR beta motif made up of several highly homologous amino acid variants appeared to be characteristic of blood from ankylosing spondylitis patients. A CD8+ phenotype was shown by the disease-linked clones, which were found at relatively low frequencies in peripheral blood. The disease-linked clones were reported to be significantly enriched in matched synovial fluid samples from ankylosing spondylitis patients.

The sequencing machine was an Illumina MiSeq. Quantitative 5'-RACE with molecular barcodes was the method used to prepare the TCR beta libraries. In the source study's methods: A new computational method, built on a probabilistic model of VDJ rearrangement, was used to identify disease-linked TCR variants. The public reads were reanalyzed by TCRdb: fastp trimming at Q25, MiXCR alignment, in-frame beta chains only. Here each entry gathers all rows of one CDR3 protein and keeps the most common genes and DNA. The V and J calls and clone size are TCRdb's, not the authors'. The table for this sample lists 24,000 or so distinct CDR3 sequences; roughly 13% of them were counted only once. The ten largest clones add up to around 37% of the sample. Regarding this clonotype: It lacks a known antigen. Per-nucleotide qualities are absent, and no much larger clonotype sits a single base away.

The CDR3 contains 13 residues, cysteine and phenylalanine counted. The sequence is cut down to CDR3 DNA, 39 bases in frame from base 1. The junction shows trimming of 6 bases on V and 5 bases on J, plus 16 bases between the germline ends. CDR1 and CDR2 (SQVTM, ANQGSEA) derive from the germline V gene. The sequence joins TRBV29-1 to TRBJ2-5; the D gene is unclear. Sample: blood. The clonotype was recovered from a male donor with ankylosing spondylitis or in good health (not recorded which). The sequenced DNA is TGCAGCGTCGTGGAGTGGCGGTCGGAGACCCAGTACTTC. Its protein reads: CSVVEWRSETQYF. Extended through the reference TRBV29-1 and TRBJ2-5 proteins, this CDR3 yields the full variable domain: SAVISQKPSRDICQRGTSLTIQCQVDSQVTMMFWYRQQPGQSLTLIATANQGSEATYESGFVIDKFPISRPNLTFSTLTVSNMSPEDSSIYLCSVVEWRSETQYFGPGTRLLVL.